This is a list of T cell receptor beta chains from one sample in a study of T cell responses to AZD1222 COVID-19 vaccine. TCRdb's table, derived via immunoSEQ multiplex PCR, lists solely in-frame clones and lacks some. The sample contains more than 95,000 clones, approximately 90% of which appear only once. Sequenced material: peripheral blood, taken on day 0 of AZD1222 vaccination. The receptors shown here come from an adult in good health. Each CDR3 is given with its conserved first and last residue.

TRBJ2-6 | TRBV15 | CATSRQGGLSGANVLTF
TRBJ2-3 | TRBV7-7 | CASSPRGGDPTDTQYF
TRBJ1-5 | TRBV15 | CATSRDQPLGNQPQHF
TRBJ2-1 | TRBV5-4 | CASSFSGASYNEQFF
TRBJ2-1 | TRBV15 | CATRGGAGAYNEQFF
TRBJ2-5 | TRBV23-1 | CASSHLSDREEETQYF
TRBJ1-5 | TRBV6-5 | CASITDRGPQPQHF
TRBJ2-6 | TRBV27 | CASRPRGSGPPGANVLTF
TRBJ2-7 | TRBV19 | CASSPRTERYEQYF
TRBJ2-1 | TRBV19 | CASSIGGLAGENEQFF
TRBJ1-4 | TRBV19 | CASSIGASEKLFF
TRBJ1-1 | TRBV28 | CASSLWGGMNTEAFF
TRBJ2-7 | TRBV7-2 | CASSLNPGVSYEQYF
TRBJ2-1 | TRBV6-2/TRBV6-3 | CASSQGLVSYNEQFF
TRBJ1-2 | TRBV7-3 | CASSPQGGLNYGYTF
TRBJ1-1 | TRBV19 | CASRPTGDTEAFF
TRBJ2-1 | TRBV11-3 | CASSLELAEYNEQFF
TRBJ2-3 | TRBV28 | CASSSAGRATDTQYF
TRBJ2-1 | TRBV7-9 | CASSLGSSTDEQFF
TRBJ1-5 | TRBV9 | CASSEGPQGGNQPQHF
TRBJ2-6 | TRBV5-1 | CASSLVGVSGANVLTF
TRBJ2-5 | TRBV29-1 | CSVSDGVETQYF
TRBJ1-1 | TRBV10-2 | CASSEDRGSLNTEAFF
TRBJ1-1 | TRBV5-1 | CASSLQGLSTEAFF
TRBJ1-6 | TRBV28 | CASSFEQGNRSPLHF
TRBJ1-2 | TRBV27 | CASSLSRGDIRNYGYTF
TRBJ2-7 | TRBV3-1/TRBV3-2 | CASSEWGNPSSQQYF
TRBJ1-1 | TRBV6-5 | CASSYLANTEAFF
TRBJ2-3 | TRBV29-1 | CSAQKGGTSGRAQYF
TRBJ2-1 | TRBV18 | CASSPTSGSAYNEQFF
TRBJ1-3 | TRBV28 | CATRGYSGNTIYF
TRBJ2-7 | TRBV3-1/TRBV3-2 | CASSPRAGWLAYYEQYF
TRBJ2-6 | TRBV9 | CASSPLSGANVLTF
TRBJ2-5 | TRBV9 | CASSVGWGREETQYF
TRBJ2-7 | TRBV6-4 | CASSVGGAPTYEQYF
TRBJ1-1 | TRBV5-1 | CASRWGTGVTEAFF
TRBJ1-2 | TRBV28 | CASSFPSRASRTYGYTF
TRBJ2-1 | TRBV4-3 | CASSHDTYNEQFF
TRBJ2-3 | TRBV4-1 | CASSQRQGLDTQYF
TRBJ2-7 | TRBV7-9 | CASSPVGRGASYEQYF
TRBJ1-5 | TRBV5-8 | CASSLSGQPQHF
TRBJ1-1 | TRBV18 | CASSPPSSEEAFF
TRBJ1-6 | TRBV12-3/TRBV12-4 | CASSFFGGSPLHF
TRBJ1-4 | TRBV11-2 | CASSLGQRNEKLFF
TRBJ2-7 | TRBV19 | CASSNRQGSIYEQYF
TRBJ2-7 | TRBV11-2 | CASSLASGGTYEQYF
TRBJ1-2 | TRBV28 | CATSGYTF
TRBJ1-5 | TRBV3-1/TRBV3-2 | CASSQGQGRNQPQHF
TRBJ2-7 | TRBV9 | CASSEAGKGSYEQYF
TRBJ1-1 | TRBV9 | CASSVGPMNTEAFF
TRBJ1-1 | TRBV6-2/TRBV6-3 | CASSYAPTPNTEAFF
TRBJ2-7 | TRBV5-1 | CASSLIGRELYEQYF
TRBJ1-1 | TRBV5-1 | CASSTGQGNTEAFF
TRBJ1-1 | TRBV2 | CASRGGWGTEAFF
TRBJ2-2 | TRBV7-7 | CASSQGVRTGELFF